These 2 T cell receptor beta chains were all obtained from the same sample, sequenced in a study of tissue T cells after allogeneic stem cell transplantation. The repertoire was sequenced with immunoSEQ multiplex PCR; TCRdb's copy has only in-frame clones and lacks some. Among approximately 12,000 clones listed, approximately 70% were seen once. Here the sequenced sample was tissue from the right colon, taken at autopsy. These receptor sequences come from a woman aged 18-50 years with breast cancer.

The chain carries TRBV6-2 or TRBV6-3 and TRBJ2-5; 8 bases are shared with TRBD1. Per germline, CDR1 MNHEY and CDR2 SVGEGT. V was pared by 0 bases and J by 3 bases, with 3 bases of the junction left unmatched. The CDR3 covers 15 residues. The CDR3 bases are TGTGCCAGCAGTTACTCGACAGGGGAGAAAGAGACCCAGTACTTC. Amino acids: CASSYSTGEKETQYF.

Here the CDR3 DNA reads TGTGCCAGCAGTGAAGGTGGCTCTGGGGCCAACGTCCTGACTTTC. Its translation is CASSEGGSGANVLTF. The chain uses TRBV6-1 and TRBJ2-6; D remains unclear. This CDR3 region has 15 residues. The V end lost 1 base, the J end lost 0 bases, and 4 bases lay between the germline ends. The germline gives CDR1 MNHNS, CDR2 SASEGT.